Listed here are 22 T cell receptor beta chains from one sample, sequenced in a study of blood T cell repertoires in COVID-19. Sequencing used immunoSEQ multiplex PCR; TCRdb keeps in-frame clones, though not all of them. The sample contains hundreds of thousands of clones, 87% of which appear only once. The sample taken for sequencing was PBMCs or T cells enriched from blood (not recorded which). The source of these receptors is a middle-aged woman who had recovered from COVID-19.

This clone was picked up a small number of times. J is TRBJ2-5 and V is TRBV2; 8 nucleotides match TRBD1. This CDR3 is 15 amino acids long. The germline CDR1 and CDR2 sequences are SNHLY and FYNNEI. The J segment lost 2 bases and the V segment lost 5 bases, leaving 7 bases of the junction unmatched. The CDR3 spells CASSRQGAQQETQYF. The CDR3 bases are TGTGCCAGCAGTAGGCAGGGGGCCCAGCAAGAGACCCAGTACTTC.

This sequence joins TRBV24-1 and TRBJ2-3; 7 nucleotides match TRBD2. This CDR3 spans 16 amino acids. Germline-derived CDR1 and CDR2 are KGHDR and SFDVKD. Losses at the gene ends were 1 base for V and 1 base for J; bases not matched to a gene: 4. The CDR3 region is CATSDFGLAGTDTQYF. As DNA, the CDR3 is TGTGCCACCAGTGATTTCGGGCTAGCGGGCACAGATACGCAGTATTTT.

The chain couples TRBV24-1 to TRBJ1-2; D may be TRBD1 (6 bases). This CDR3 region has 14 residues. The germline V and J ends were trimmed by 6 bases and 7 bases, with 17 bases remaining between them. The germline V gene encodes CDR1 KGHDR and CDR2 SFDVKD. The CDR3 DNA reads as TGTGCCACCAGTCCGGCAGGGGAGAGGGGTGGCTACACCTTC. Protein: CATSPAGERGGYTF.

The J gene is TRBJ2-1, the V gene TRBV2, with 10 bases lining up with TRBD2. The CDR3 length is 13 residues. Trimming cost V 7 bases and J 8 bases; bases outside gene matches: 5. Germline V lookup: CDR1 SNHLY, CDR2 FYNNEI. The CDR3 sequence is CASMSSGSHEQFF. CDR3 DNA: TGTGCCAGCATGTCTAGCGGGAGCCATGAGCAGTTCTTC.

The chain combines TRBV7-2 with TRBJ2-5; D not resolved. V was pared by 1 base and J by 0 bases, with 21 bases between. The germline CDR1 and CDR2 sequences are SGHTA and FQGNSA. The CDR3 consists of 19 residues. CDR3 bases: TGTGCCAGCAGCTTAGACGCCTCCCGTATACGGAGCGACCAAGAGACCCAGTACTTC. Translating gives CASSLDASRIRSDQETQYF.

This clone was recorded only once. The J gene is TRBJ2-7, the V gene TRBV10-3; 10 bases line up with TRBD1. Germline CDR1 is ENHRY and CDR2 is SYGVKD. The CDR3 totals 15 residues. The V gene end was trimmed by 4 bases and the J gene end by 2 bases; junction bases not matched to a gene: 5. CDR3 nucleotide sequence: TGTGCCATCAGTGGGGGGGACAGGGGTACCTACGAGCAGTACTTC. Translating gives CAISGGDRGTYEQYF.

The gene calls are TRBV28 and TRBJ2-3, with TRBD1 matching over 11 bases. The CDR3 covers 16 residues. After removal of 4 bases from V and 4 bases from J, the junction contained 7 bases not matched to a gene. The germline gives CDR1 MDHEN, CDR2 SYDVKM. Written as DNA, the CDR3 is TGTGCCAGCAGTTCATACCGGGACAGGGGGGCAGATACGCAGTATTTT. It encodes CASSSYRDRGADTQYF.

The V and J genes are TRBV21-1 and TRBJ1-5; the table's D call, TRBD1, was not checked against the DNA. TRBV21-1 is shown as a pseudogene. The CDR3 consists of 17 residues. DNA of the CDR3: TGTGCCAGCAGCAGCCCATGGACAATTAATAGCAATCAGCCCCAGCATTTT. Translated: CASSSPWTINSNQPQHF.

The V call is TRBV5-1, the J call TRBJ1-3, with TRBD1 matching over 12 bases. From germline, CDR1 is SGHRS and CDR2 YFSETQ. The length of the CDR3 is 18 residues. J lost 3 bases, V lost 4 bases, and 11 bases had no gene match. In DNA form, the CDR3 reads TGCGCCAGCAGCCCCGACGGGACAGGGGGCATTTTTGGAAACACCATATATTTT. This codes for CASSPDGTGGIFGNTIYF.

The chain couples TRBV7-8 to TRBJ2-2, with D unclear. The CDR3 spans 14 residues. V was cut by 5 bases and J by 3 bases, with 10 bases left in between. The V gene's germline CDR1 is SGHVS and CDR2 FQNEAQ. In nucleotides, the CDR3 is TGTGCCAGCAGCCCTCCCTTATACACCGGGGAGCTGTTTTTT. Amino acid sequence: CASSPPLYTGELFF.

This clone is a singleton in its sample. DNA for the CDR3: TGTGCCAGCAGCACCCTCTCCCCGACCGCCCTAGTTTCCTACGAGCAGTACTTC. Its protein is CASSTLSPTALVSYEQYF. The V call is TRBV21-1, the J call TRBJ2-7; the table calls TRBD2, which could not be checked here. TRBV21-1 is designated a pseudogene. This CDR3 contains 18 residues.

V is TRBV6-5 and J is TRBJ1-3; TRBD1 might be the D (5 bases). Trimming pared 2 bases from V and 4 bases from J, leaving 9 bases between. CDR1 and CDR2 from the germline V gene are MNHEY and SVGAGI. The CDR3 totals 14 residues. The CDR3 DNA reads TGTGCCAGCAGTTACAGGGGTTCAGGAAACACCATATATTTT. The encoded protein is CASSYRGSGNTIYF.

The genes are TRBV28 and TRBJ1-3, with TRBD1 identical over 7 bases. CDR1 is MDHEN, CDR2 SYDVKM, per germline. With 6 bases clipped from V and 1 base from J, the junction kept 0 bases outside the gene matches. The CDR3 runs 13 residues. CDR3 in amino acids: CASRQGSGNTIYF. The CDR3 bases are TGTGCCAGCAGACAGGGGTCTGGAAACACCATATATTTT.

This clone appeared once. V is TRBV7-2 and J is TRBJ2-5; the D is unclear. The germline V gene has CDR1 SGHTA and CDR2 FQGNSA. This CDR3 is 13 amino acids long. The V end lost 5 bases, the J end lost 5 bases, and 12 bases lay between the germline ends. The CDR3 sequence: CASSPIWSETQYF. The CDR3 DNA reads TGTGCCAGCAGCCCTATTTGGTCCGAGACCCAGTACTTC.

The chain couples TRBV5-1 to TRBJ2-1; TRBD1 is a possible D gene (7 bases). The germline gives CDR1 SGHRS, CDR2 YFSETQ. The CDR3 has 17 amino acids. V lost 0 bases to trimming and J lost 1 base, with 14 bases between them. CDR3 amino acids: CASSLVRGASSYNEQFF. The CDR3 coding sequence is TGCGCCAGCAGCTTGGTCAGGGGGGCCTCTTCCTACAATGAGCAGTTCTTC.

This chain's CDR3 is CASSLTGLAQGGGTDTQYF. Written as DNA, the CDR3 is TGTGCCAGCAGCTTAACCGGACTAGCGCAAGGCGGTGGCACAGATACGCAGTATTTT. The chain recombines TRBV7-2 with TRBJ2-3; 9 bases agree with TRBD2. The CDR3 covers 19 residues. The V segment lost 2 bases and the J segment 1 base; nucleotides outside the gene matches: 13. The germline V gene encodes CDR1 SGHTA and CDR2 FQGNSA.

The V call is TRBV24-1, the J call TRBJ1-1; D gene ambiguous. V lost 4 bases to trimming and J lost 6 bases, with 11 bases between them. CDR1 is KGHDR, CDR2 SFDVKD, per germline. The CDR3 consists of 13 residues. The CDR3 DNA is TGTGCCACCAGTGACGGTTCCAAACCTGAAGCTTTCTTT. Its translation is CATSDGSKPEAFF.

The V call is TRBV6-5, the J call TRBJ1-1; TRBD1 matches at 7 bases. V lost 6 bases and J lost 4; bases outside the gene matches: 11. The CDR3 consists of 15 residues. Germline values: CDR1 MNHEY, CDR2 SVGAGI. CDR3 sequence reads: CASRWSRGSVTEAFF. CDR3 nucleotides: TGTGCCAGCAGATGGTCCAGGGGGTCGGTCACTGAAGCTTTCTTT.

This sequence joins TRBV7-3 and TRBJ1-1; tentative D call: TRBD1 (6 bases). With 5 bases removed from V and 10 bases from J, the gap between germline ends came to 17 bases. The CDR3 contains 13 residues. CDR1 is SGHTA and CDR2 is FQGTGA in the germline V gene. The CDR3 is CASSPTEGGAAFF. As DNA, the CDR3 is TGTGCCAGCAGCCCCACAGAAGGGGGTGCAGCTTTCTTT. The complete variable domain, with remaining parts taken from reference TRBV7-3 and TRBJ1-1, reads GAGVSQTPSNKVTEKGKYVELRCDPISGHTALYWYRQSLGQGPEFLIYFQGTGAADDSGLPNDRFFAVRPEGSVSTLKIQRTERGDSAVYLCASSPTEGGAAFFGQGTRLTVV.

The chain carries TRBV4-2 and TRBJ2-3; no definite D call. Trimming shortened V by 0 bases and J by 0 bases, and 13 bases separated the two germline ends. CDR1 and CDR2 from the germline V gene are LGHNA and YNFKEQ. The CDR3 extends over 17 amino acids. This chain's CDR3 is CASSQDLYRTSTDTQYF. Here the CDR3 DNA reads TGTGCCAGCAGCCAAGATCTTTACCGCACTAGCACAGATACGCAGTATTTT.

This sequence joins TRBV9 and TRBJ2-7; TRBD2 might be the D (5 bases). CDR1 is SGDLS, CDR2 YYNGEE, per germline. Trimming took off 0 bases at V and 3 bases at J, with 13 bases between the two ends. The CDR3 consists of 15 residues. The CDR3 DNA reads TGTGCCAGCAGCGTAGGCGAGGGCCCCGGCTACGAGCAGTACTTC. Protein: CASSVGEGPGYEQYF.

The rearrangement links TRBV4-3 to TRBJ2-1; TRBD1 matches at 9 bases. Germline assignment: CDR1 LGHNA and CDR2 YSLEER. V was pared by 1 base and J by 2 bases, with 9 bases of the junction left unmatched. The CDR3 is 18 amino acids. CDR3 sequence (DNA): TGCGCCAGCAGCCAAGTGGGCACCGGGACAGGGCCCTACAATGAGCAGTTCTTC. Translated: CASSQVGTGTGPYNEQFF.